This T cell receptor (beta chain) is from a study of T cell repertoires in aging, cancer and after chemotherapy. In the study overall: Six age groups, ranging from 30 or younger to 70 or older, included the donors. The full dataset contained about 10 million TCR reads. Pre- and post-chemotherapy samples were paired from chronic lymphocytic leukemia patients treated with fludarabine- or bendamustine-based regimens.

Study conclusions and caveats: Age-matched healthy donors had significantly more diverse, less clonal blood TCR repertoires than untreated cancer patients.

This clonotype occurred a few times. Its antigen is unidentified. TCR beta rearrangements were amplified from peripheral blood genomic DNA. Rearranged V-D-J TRB sequences were amplified with a mixed TRB-A/B primer pool. MiXCR, run by TCRdb on the multiplex PCR reads, gives a single entry per CDR3 protein. The sample carries thousands of distinct CDR3 sequences, about 31% recorded once. CDR3 size: 15 residues. Germline V lookup: CDR1 SGHNT, CDR2 YYREEE (reference sequence). After removal of 2 bases from V and 6 bases from J, the junction contained 7 bases not matched to a gene. Specimen: blood. The sequence derives from a human donor with a blood cancer. The donor label of this sample is uncertain. This chain joins TRBV5-4 and TRBJ2-1; 8 nucleotides align to TRBD2. The CDR3 region has the DNA TGTGCCAGCAGCTTAATAAGCGGGGGAAGCAATGAGCAGTTCTTC. This codes for CASSLISGGSNEQFF.